This T cell receptor beta chain was observed in a study of control samples from healthy donors and cancer patients (dated by TCRdb to about 2020). CDR1 is given as SGHTS and CDR2 as YDEGEE, both from the germline V gene. V is clipped by 0 bases and J by 5 bases, and the sequence between their germline boundaries is 11 bases long. Taken from cysteine to phenylalanine, the CDR3 has 14 residues. The retained sequence is limited to the CDR3, 42 bases, with the frame set at the first base. The library was built by means of the immunoSEQ multiplex PCR assay. TCRdb holds this immuneACCESS table with in-frame rearrangements only. Some clones are missing; in checked studies, unresolved V genes explain under half, and the rest has no known cause. Recorded for this sample are about 120,000 clones; 85% to 90% of them occurred a single time. The ten largest make up roughly an eighth of the sample. Note on this clone: No cognate antigen has been identified for it. The record has no base qualities; no much larger clone is one base away.

The receptor chain draws on TRBV5-8 and TRBJ1-1, with a weak D call of TRBD1 (5 bases match). This TCR came from a man aged 30-40 years in good health. Input material: blood. The CDR3 protein is CASSLGGGRTEAFF. The nucleotides are TGTGCCAGCAGCTTGGGGGGCGGAAGGACTGAAGCTTTCTTT.